Following are 8 T cell receptor beta chains from one sample sequenced in a study of beta chain features in type 1 diabetes. No antigen has been assigned to these receptors. Study-level results: Type 1 diabetes patients had moderately but significantly shorter TCRB CDR3s in all four CD4+ subsets.

The authors reverse transcribed all of the isolated RNA, so sequencing captured expressed TCRB transcripts. Assay: immunoSEQ multiplex PCR; the TCRdb copy retains only in-frame clones and omits some. The sample has 330,000 or so clones, roughly 12% seen once. The sample taken for sequencing was naive CD4+ T cells from blood. Source of these receptors: a woman aged 18 to 35 with type 1 diabetes.

The gene calls are TRBV5-4 and TRBJ2-1; D unclear. Trimming took off 1 base at V and 3 bases at J, with 14 bases between the two ends. This CDR3 contains 16 residues. Germline lookup yields CDR1 SGHNT and CDR2 YYREEE (reference sequence). Here the CDR3 DNA reads TGTGCCAGCAGCTTGTCATTTAGATCCCTCTACAATGAGCAGTTCTTC. Translating it yields CASSLSFRSLYNEQFF.

V and J are TRBV28 and TRBJ2-7; 7 bases fit TRBD1. Germline CDR1 is MDHEN and CDR2 is SYDVKM. CDR3 length: 13 amino acids. V lost 7 bases, J lost 1 base, and 4 bases stayed unmatched. The CDR3: CASTGDSSYEQYF. DNA for the CDR3: TGTGCCAGCACCGGGGACAGTTCCTACGAGCAGTACTTC. The variable domain in full, completed from reference TRBV28 and TRBJ2-7, reads DVKVTQSSRYLVKRTGEKVFLECVQDMDHENMFWYRQDPGLGLRLIYFSYDVKMKEKGDIPEGYSVSREKKERFSLILESASTNQTSMYLCASTGDSSYEQYFGPGTRLTVT.

The V call is TRBV16, the J call TRBJ2-3; 8 bases are shared with TRBD1. Germline loops: CDR1 KGHSY, CDR2 FQNENV. The CDR3 consists of 18 residues. The junction had 13 bases not matched to a gene; V was cut back by 3 bases and J by 2 bases. This CDR3 is CASSHGQGLGYNTDTQYF. Here the CDR3 DNA reads TGTGCCAGCAGCCACGGACAGGGTCTGGGATACAACACAGATACGCAGTATTTT.

This chain joins TRBV11-3 and TRBJ2-3, with 7 bases lining up with TRBD2. The junction had 11 bases not matched to a gene; V was cut back by 5 bases and J by 3 bases. The CDR3 consists of 16 residues. Germline V gene lookup returns CDR1 SGHNT and CDR2 YENEEA. DNA for the CDR3: TGTGCCAGCAGCATGGGGGGACCGGGACTAACAGATACGCAGTATTTT. It yields the protein CASSMGGPGLTDTQYF.

In its sample, this clone was seen a few times. The CDR3 loop is CASSVDRSRGETQYF. CDR3 bases: TGTGCCAGCAGCGTGGACAGGTCGAGAGGAGAGACCCAGTACTTC. The J gene is TRBJ2-5, the V gene TRBV9; TRBD1 matches at 7 bases. V gave up 2 bases and J gave up 4 bases; unmatched junction bases: 8. The length of the CDR3 is 15 residues. In germline, CDR1 is SGDLS, CDR2 YYNGEE.

This clone has a handful of counts. The V and J genes are TRBV7-2 and TRBJ2-3, with D possibly being TRBD2 (5 bases). V was pared by 3 bases and J by 3 bases, with 10 bases between. Germline lookup yields CDR1 SGHTA and CDR2 FQGNSA. The CDR3 loop spans 14 amino acids. CDR3 nucleotide sequence: TGTGCCAGCAGCTTTAAGTCGGGGACAGATACGCAGTATTTT. Residues: CASSFKSGTDTQYF.

CDR3 amino acids: CAWSPVFLHEQFF. The CDR3 nucleotides read TGTGCCTGGAGCCCGGTTTTCCTCCATGAGCAGTTCTTC. This chain links TRBV30 with TRBJ2-1; D is unclear. This CDR3 has 13 amino acids. CDR1 and CDR2 (germline): GTSNPN, SVGIG (reference sequence). The V gene lost 3 bases and the J gene lost 8 bases, with 14 bases spanning the gap.

Only a few counts were recorded for this clone. This rearrangement joins TRBV4-3 to TRBJ1-2; maybe TRBD1 (5 bases). The germline CDR1 and CDR2 sequences are LGHNA and YSLEER. The CDR3 contains 14 residues. Trimming took off 3 bases at V and 7 bases at J, with 15 bases between the two ends. CDR3 DNA sequence: TGCGCCAGCAGCCAGACTGGAGGGGTAGGTGGCTACACCTTC. This sequence encodes CASSQTGGVGGYTF.